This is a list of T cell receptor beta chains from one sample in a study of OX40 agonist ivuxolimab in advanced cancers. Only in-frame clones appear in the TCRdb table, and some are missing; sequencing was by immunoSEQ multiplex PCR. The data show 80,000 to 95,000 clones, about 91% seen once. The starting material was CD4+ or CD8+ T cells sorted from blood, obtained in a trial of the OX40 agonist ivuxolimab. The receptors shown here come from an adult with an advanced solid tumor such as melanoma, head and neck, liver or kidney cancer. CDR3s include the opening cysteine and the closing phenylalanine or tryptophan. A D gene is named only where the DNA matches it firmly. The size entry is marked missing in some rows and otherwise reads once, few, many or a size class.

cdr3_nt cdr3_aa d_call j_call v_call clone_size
TGTGCCAGCAGCGTAGATTTGGGCCGTAACTATGGCTACACCTTC CASSVDLGRNYGYTF NA TRBJ1-2 TRBV9 NA
TGCGCCAGCAGCACGACGCCGTCATACACAGATACGCAGTATTTT CASSTTPSYTDTQYF NA TRBJ2-3 TRBV5-1 once
TGTGCCAGCTCACCACCGTACGAGGGGACAGATACGCAGTATTTT CASSPPYEGTDTQYF NA TRBJ2-3 TRBV18 NA
TGTGCCAGCAGCTTAGATCTAATCTCCGAGCAGTACTTC CASSLDLISEQYF NA TRBJ2-7 TRBV11-3 NA
TGTGCCAGCAGCTTATTCAGCAATCAGCCCCAGCATTTT CASSLFSNQPQHF NA TRBJ1-5 TRBV7-2 NA
TGTGCCAGCAGCGAGGGACAGAGGAACACTGAAGCTTTCTTT CASSEGQRNTEAFF TRBD1 TRBJ1-1 TRBV2 NA
TGTGCCAGCATTCCGGGACAAGGAAGAGAGACCCAGTACTTC CASIPGQGRETQYF NA TRBJ2-5 TRBV6-1 NA
TGTGCCAGCAGTTATGACACAGACTATGGCTACACCTTC CASSYDTDYGYTF NA TRBJ1-2 TRBV6-5 NA
TGTGCCAGCAGGAGCCGTGGGGCCATCGAGACCCAGTACTTC CASRSRGAIETQYF NA TRBJ2-5 TRBV2 NA
TGTGCCAGCAGTTACCTCGGTCTGTACGAGCAGTACTTC CASSYLGLYEQYF NA TRBJ2-7 TRBV6-5 NA
TGTGCCAGCAGCTTAGTGGGGAGGCCCAGAGGTGAGCAGTTCTTC CASSLVGRPRGEQFF NA TRBJ2-1 TRBV11-2 NA
TGTGCCAGCAGCTTTGGGACAGCTAATTCACCCCTCCACTTT CASSFGTANSPLHF TRBD1 TRBJ1-6 TRBV5-5 NA
TGTGCCAGCAGCTTAGCGGGGCCCACGGCTGAAGCTTTCTTT CASSLAGPTAEAFF NA TRBJ1-1 TRBV7-8 NA
TGCGCCAGCCGCCCATTAGGGGGACACAATGAGCAGTTCTTC CASRPLGGHNEQFF NA TRBJ2-1 TRBV10-2 NA
TGCGCCAGCAGCAGGACAGGGGCAGATAATACGCAGTATTTT CASSRTGADNTQYF TRBD1 TRBJ2-3 TRBV5-1 NA
TGCGCCAGCAGTACGGGGCAAGAGCAGTACTTC CASSTGQEQYF NA TRBJ2-7 TRBV5-1 NA
TGTGCCAGCAGCGTAGACATTTTAGTTGGGACCGCCTATGGCTACACCTTC CASSVDILVGTAYGYTF NA TRBJ1-2 TRBV9 NA
TGTGCTAGCAGCTTAGATGGGACAGGGGACAATGAGCAGTTCTTC CASSLDGTGDNEQFF TRBD1 TRBJ2-1 TRBV7-7 NA
TGTGCCAGCTCACCTCGGACTAGCGGGGGCCAAGAGACCCAGTACTTC CASSPRTSGGQETQYF TRBD2 TRBJ2-5 TRBV18 NA
TGTGCCAGCAGCTTGGGTAGACAGGTCGGCAATCAGCCCCAGCATTTT CASSLGRQVGNQPQHF NA TRBJ1-5 TRBV5-8 NA
TGTGCCTGGAGTGTAGGGGGGAGGTTCCAAGAGACCCAGTACTTC CAWSVGGRFQETQYF NA TRBJ2-5 TRBV30 NA
TGTGCCAGTCAGCGGGGGGGCCGGGATTGGCAGTACTTC CASQRGGRDWQYF TRBD2 TRBJ2-7 TRBV6-5 NA
TGTGCCAGCAGCCCGACTAGTTACGAGCAGTACTTC CASSPTSYEQYF NA TRBJ2-7 TRBV7-9 few
TGTGCCAGCAGCCGTGTTGGGGGTTGGAACACCGGGGAGCTGTTTTTT CASSRVGGWNTGELFF NA TRBJ2-2 TRBV9 NA
TGCGCCAGCAGTCCTTACACTGAAGCTTTCTTT CASSPYTEAFF NA TRBJ1-1 TRBV23-1 NA
TGTGCCAGCAGCTCCAGTGTTGCGAGATACAATGAGCAGTTCTTC CASSSSVARYNEQFF NA TRBJ2-1 TRBV7-2 NA
TGTGCCAGCAGCTTGTATAGCGGGGGGCAAGCCTACGAGCAGTACTTC CASSLYSGGQAYEQYF TRBD2 TRBJ2-7 TRBV5-8 NA
TGTGCCAGCAGCTTCTTACAGAGAGATACGCAGTATTTT CASSFLQRDTQYF NA TRBJ2-3 TRBV5-5 NA
TGTGCCTGGAGTCCTCAGACAGGGGGCGTCGCTGAAGCTTTCTTT CAWSPQTGGVAEAFF TRBD1 TRBJ1-1 TRBV30 NA
TGCGCCAGCAGCCTCCGGACTAGCGGGAGGGCCGTGGAGCAGTACTTC CASSLRTSGRAVEQYF TRBD2 TRBJ2-7 TRBV5-1 NA
TGTGCCATCAATCGGGGGGACGGTTCCGAGCAGTACTTC CAINRGDGSEQYF TRBD2 TRBJ2-7 TRBV10-3 NA
TGTGCCAGCAGTGTCAGCACCGGGGAGCTGTTTTTT CASSVSTGELFF NA TRBJ2-2 TRBV2 NA
TGTGCCAGCAGCGTAGCTTGGGACAGGGCCTACGAGCAGTACTTC CASSVAWDRAYEQYF TRBD1 TRBJ2-7 TRBV9 NA
TGCGCCAGCAGTGTGCGGGGGTCAAGGCTAGCCAAAAACATTCAGTACTTC CASSVRGSRLAKNIQYF TRBD2 TRBJ2-4 TRBV10-1 NA
TGTGCCAGCAGCTTATACAGGGAATCCGGACCCCAGCATTTT CASSLYRESGPQHF NA TRBJ1-5 TRBV5-6 NA
TGTGCCAGCAGCACTTACCCGGCTAACTATGGCTACACCTTC CASSTYPANYGYTF NA TRBJ1-2 TRBV7-9 NA
TGTGCCAGCAGCTTCGGGGGCCCGAACACCGGGGAGCTGTTTTTT CASSFGGPNTGELFF NA TRBJ2-2 TRBV11-2 NA
TGTGCCAGCAGCTTAGCACAGGGTGCAGATACGCAGTATTTT CASSLAQGADTQYF NA TRBJ2-3 TRBV7-9 NA
TGCGCCAGCAGGTATCCGGGACAGGGGAACACTGAAGCTTTCTTT CASRYPGQGNTEAFF TRBD1 TRBJ1-1 TRBV5-1 NA
TGTGCCAGCAGTGACGGGACAGGGGGCTATGGCTACACCTTC CASSDGTGGYGYTF TRBD1 TRBJ1-2 TRBV6-4 NA
TGTGCCAGCAGTTCAAAGGGGCGTAGGTCCTACGAGCAGTACTTC CASSSKGRRSYEQYF NA TRBJ2-7 TRBV6-7 NA
TGCAGCGTAGCGAGTGATACGCAGTATTTT CSVASDTQYF NA TRBJ2-3 TRBV29-1 NA
TGTGCCAGCACCCCCAGAAGCTATAATTCACCCCTCCACTTT CASTPRSYNSPLHF NA TRBJ1-6 TRBV6-4 once
TGTGCCAGCAAAACCGGGACAGGGACGAACACCGGGGAGCTGTTTTTT CASKTGTGTNTGELFF TRBD1 TRBJ2-2 TRBV5-8 NA
TGCGCCAGCCCCGAAAGGGGATTGCTTAATGAAAAACTGTTTTTT CASPERGLLNEKLFF NA TRBJ1-4 TRBV10-1 NA